Listed below are T cell receptor beta chains from one sample, sequenced in a study of T cells expressing NK-cell markers. TCRdb re-called the 5' RACE reads and catalogs CDR3 proteins one per entry, DNA excluded. In all, the sample yields about 150,000 distinct CDR3 sequences. Sequencing was carried out using blood T cells: a sorted CD56 or NKG2C T cell subset, CD4+ or CD8+ T cells, or bulk PBMC T cells (not recorded which). All receptors come from a man aged 18 to 69 in good health. CDR3s include the opening cysteine and the closing phenylalanine or tryptophan.

>TRBJ2-2|TRBV6-1
CASGIGPNTGELFF
>TRBJ1-2|TRBV27
CASSFSGTASLFYGYTF
>TRBJ1-5|TRBV6-6
CASSYSANQPQHF
>TRBJ1-6|TRBV27
CASSPGLSNSPLHF
>TRBJ2-7|TRBV10-3
CATRIGESSYEQYF
>TRBJ2-7|TRBV7-9
CASSPAPGRAYEQYF
>TRBJ2-3|TRBV11-1
CASSSPDRGLNTQYF
>TRBJ2-3|TRBV4-1
CASSLLKASGRTDTQYF
>TRBJ2-3|TRBV7-7
CASSLGGQGSTDTQYF
>TRBJ1-1|TRBV20-1
CSARDNGRRLNTEAFF
>TRBJ2-1|TRBV3-1
CASSQAGSGWGQFF
>TRBJ2-1|TRBV12-3/TRBV12-4
CASSPNPGLAIKEQFF
>TRBJ2-1|TRBV27
CASSFQGYNEQFF
>TRBJ2-5|TRBV7-9
CASRNADGETQYF
>TRBJ2-5|TRBV6-2/TRBV6-3
CASSYSHDAGTQYF
>TRBJ2-3|TRBV7-9
CASSSHGQLTDTQYF
>TRBJ2-2|TRBV2
CASSGRFSGGAHTGELFF
>TRBJ2-7|TRBV20-1
CSAGDTGAEQYF
>TRBJ2-1|TRBV10-3
CASEGTADEQFF
>TRBJ2-7|TRBV27
CASSVRFSYEQYF
>TRBJ1-5|TRBV7-8
CASSLRTDSNQPQHF
>TRBJ2-3|TRBV24-1
CATSDLGAGNTQYF
>TRBJ2-2|TRBV5-4
CASSTIPGPELFF
>TRBJ2-3|TRBV9
CASSFRGSTVADTQYF
>TRBJ2-3|TRBV18
CASSFDQPDTQYF
>TRBJ2-3|TRBV12-3/TRBV12-4
CASSNLQGATDTQYF
>TRBJ2-7|TRBV11-2
CASSDLGDEQYF
>TRBJ2-7|TRBV7-9
CASRAGVEQYF
>TRBJ2-7|TRBV5-4
CASSLLPGTYEQYF
>TRBJ2-5|TRBV5-4
CASSVVEAGGSQYF
>TRBJ2-7|TRBV20-1
CSARPDGSYEQYF
>TRBJ2-2|TRBV11-2
CASSRTGQESTGELFF
>TRBJ2-5|TRBV10-3
CAISDPDRVQETQYF
>TRBJ2-7|TRBV20-1
CSARDGTETYEQYF
>TRBJ2-3|TRBV11-2
CASRRGADTQYF
>TRBJ2-7|TRBV7-8
CASSPPGPYEQYF
>TRBJ1-5|TRBV2
CASSESSGTNQPQHF
>TRBJ1-5|TRBV19
CASRRSGRSNQPQHF
>TRBJ1-4|TRBV20-1
CSATLTDRGVGGEKLFF
>TRBJ2-7|TRBV5-5
CASSRRGTSGVEQYF
>TRBJ2-3|TRBV12-5
CASGLESSTDTQYF
>TRBJ2-2|TRBV19
CASIHRGGYTGELFF
>TRBJ2-3|TRBV2
CASSDEEACPDTQYF
>TRBJ2-3|TRBV9
CASSVGGGPGDTQYF
>TRBJ2-5|TRBV7-9
CASSSETGDSHIQYF
>TRBJ1-1|TRBV20-1
CSALTGEWGTEAFF
>TRBJ2-3|TRBV10-3
CAISDEWDSSTDTQYF
>TRBJ2-7|TRBV10-3
CAIIEYGQGSSYEQYF
>TRBJ1-5|TRBV28
CASSPDRGEDQPQHF
>TRBJ1-5|TRBV2
CASTEGYYDNQPQHF
>TRBJ2-7|TRBV28
CASSLFPDTSYEQYF